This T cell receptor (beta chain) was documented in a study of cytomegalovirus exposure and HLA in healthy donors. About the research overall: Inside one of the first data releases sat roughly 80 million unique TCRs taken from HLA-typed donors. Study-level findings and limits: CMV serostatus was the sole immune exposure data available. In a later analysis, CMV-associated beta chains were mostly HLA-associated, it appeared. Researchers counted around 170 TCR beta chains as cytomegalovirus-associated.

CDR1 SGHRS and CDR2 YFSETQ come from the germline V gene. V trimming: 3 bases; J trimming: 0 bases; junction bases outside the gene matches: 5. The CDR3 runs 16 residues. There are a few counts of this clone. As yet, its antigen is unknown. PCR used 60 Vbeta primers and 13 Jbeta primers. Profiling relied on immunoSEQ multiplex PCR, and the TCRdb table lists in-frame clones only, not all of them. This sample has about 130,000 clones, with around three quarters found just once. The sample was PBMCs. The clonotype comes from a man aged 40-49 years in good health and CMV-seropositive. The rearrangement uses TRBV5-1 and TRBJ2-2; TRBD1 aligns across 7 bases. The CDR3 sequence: CASSWKGTANTGELFF. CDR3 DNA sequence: TGCGCCAGCAGCTGGAAAGGGACAGCGAACACCGGGGAGCTGTTTTTT.